This TCR beta chain was recorded in a study of cytomegalovirus exposure and HLA in healthy donors. Study-level information: Early released data comprised some 91 million unique TCRs from HLA-typed donors. Broader study findings: What was likely a sequencing artifact was a cluster of highly shared sequence variants. Across all donors, roughly uniform sequencing depth was an assumption of the presence/absence analyses. The later analysis indicated that the majority of CMV-associated TCR beta chains appeared HLA-restricted.

Germline V lookup: CDR1 SGHDN, CDR2 FVKESK. The CDR3 covers 18 residues. The J segment lost 6 bases and the V segment lost 1 base, leaving 15 bases of the junction unmatched. A note on this clone: What it binds is unknown.

Both 60 Vbeta primers and 13 Jbeta primers went into the PCR. Clones were read by immunoSEQ multiplex PCR, and TCRdb kept only the in-frame ones, dropping some. The sample lists about 170,000 clones, approximately 81% occurring once. Sequenced sample: PBMCs. The J gene is TRBJ1-2, the V gene TRBV14; 9 nucleotides agree with TRBD1. This TCR derives from a boy between 2 and 10 years old in good health and CMV-seronegative. The CDR3 is CASSQAWLGGQGENGYTF. CDR3 DNA sequence: TGTGCCAGCAGCCAAGCCTGGCTGGGGGGACAGGGAGAGAATGGCTACACCTTC.